What follows are 12 T cell receptor beta chains derived from one specimen sequenced in a study of tumor and adjacent non-tumor tissue in lung cancer. No cell sorting was done before RNA was extracted from the tissue. This non-tumor lung sample came from over 3 cm beyond the tumor edge. Three rounds of nested PCR, following a modified ARM-PCR protocol, produced the TCRbeta library. TCRdb redid the calling of the multiplex PCR reads with MiXCR, one entry per CDR3 protein. Counted here are approximately 100,000 distinct CDR3 sequences, 62% occurring once; the ten biggest clones make up under 20%. Source material: distant non-tumor lung tissue. These receptors were collected from a man between 60 and 75 years old with non-small cell lung cancer.

This clonotype was counted once. This may arise from a read error, as a much more abundant clone is one base away. This likely comes from a read error, as the CDR3 has no conserved phenylalanine or tryptophan at its end. No DNA is shown, since the ends of the CDR3 on it are uncertain; the CDR3 is the one TCRdb lists. This sequence joins TRBV6-5 and TRBJ2-7; the table names TRBD1, a call not compared with the DNA. Germline CDR1 reads MNHEY; CDR2 reads SVGAGI. The CDR3 length equals 15 residues, ends included. The CDR3 here is CASSQPGTGTYERYL.

This clonotype was counted a few times. Being one base from a much bigger clone, this may be a read error. The chain uses TRBV12-3 or TRBV12-4 and TRBJ2-4; D perhaps matches TRBD2 (6 bases). This CDR3 spans 15 amino acids. Trimming stripped 5 bases from V and 8 bases from J, with 19 bases between. The CDR3 loop reads CASSTGDGRRDIQYF. CDR3 nucleotide sequence: TGTGCCAGCAGTACTGGGGACGGTCGGAGGGACATTCAGTACTTC.

In its sample, this clonotype was seen many times. The chain couples TRBV29-1 to TRBJ2-5, with D perhaps being TRBD1 or TRBD2 (5 bases each). The CDR3 runs 13 residues. V lost 5 bases to trimming and J lost 7 bases, with 17 bases between them. CDR1 and CDR2 from the germline V gene are SQVTM and ANQGSEA. The CDR3: CSVSPGTRLTQYF. Here the CDR3 DNA reads TGCAGCGTTTCGCCGGGGACCCGATTGACCCAGTACTTC.

At least ten counts were recorded for this clonotype. The chain couples TRBV6-5 to TRBJ2-7; D is uncertain. The CDR3 has 14 residues. Germline CDR1 MNHEY, CDR2 SVGAGI. V lost 7 bases and J lost 4, with 17 bases in between. The CDR3 region is CASKESWMSYEQYF. Here the CDR3 DNA reads TGTGCCAGCAAAGAGTCTTGGATGTCGTACGAGCAGTACTTC.

This clonotype turned up a few times. The chain recombines TRBV6-2 or TRBV6-3 with TRBJ2-2; D possibly corresponds to TRBD2 (5 bases). Looked up from germline, CDR1 is MNHEY and CDR2 is SVGEGT. The length of the CDR3 is 16 residues. The V gene lost 5 bases and the J gene lost 0 bases, with 13 bases spanning the gap. The CDR3 DNA sequence: TGTGCCAGCAGTAGCAGGAGGAAAGCGAACACCGGGGAGCTGTTTTTT. As protein: CASSSRRKANTGELFF.

Details on this clonotype: A read error may account for a junction end that differs from germline. This chain uses TRBV12-5 with TRBJ2-7; a possible D gene is TRBD1 (5 bases). The germline CDR1 and CDR2 sequences are LGHNT and FRNRAP. The CDR3 has 11 amino acids. DNA of the CDR3: TGTGCCAGTGGTATGCTCAGGGTGCTGTACTTC. As protein: CASGMLRVLYF.

This clonotype was detected a few times. It may be a read error: a sequence one base away is much more abundant. The chain links TRBV6-2 or TRBV6-3 to TRBJ1-5, with a possible D match to TRBD1 (5 bases). This CDR3 is 14 amino acids long. V shed 7 bases and J shed 6 bases, with 16 bases lying between them. The germline CDR1 and CDR2 sequences are MNHEY and SVGEGT. Here the CDR3 reads CASNLDGGIQPQHF. In DNA, the CDR3 is TGTGCCAGCAACTTAGACGGGGGAATTCAGCCCCAGCATTTT.

J is TRBJ2-2 and V is TRBV11-2, with 14 positions matching TRBD2. The CDR3 has 18 amino acids. V lost 5 bases and J lost 0; bases outside the gene matches: 5. Germline V gene sequence: CDR1 SGHAT, CDR2 FQNNGV. The CDR3 loop reads CASSPGLAGVANTGELFF. CDR3 nucleotides: TGTGCCAGCAGCCCGGGACTAGCGGGAGTGGCGAACACCGGGGAGCTGTTTTTT.

This clonotype occurred once. This may arise from a read error, as a much more abundant clone is one base away. V gene TRBV20-1 combines with J gene TRBJ2-1; 11 nucleotides align to TRBD2. The CDR3 is 13 amino acids. The V segment lost 3 bases and the J segment 8 bases; nucleotides outside the gene matches: 3. The germline V gene encodes CDR1 DFQATT and CDR2 SNEGSKA (reference sequence). CDR3 sequence (DNA): TGCAGTGCTAGGGATAGCGGGAGGGATGAGCAGTTCTTC. It translates to CSARDSGRDEQFF.

Turning to this clonotype: Germline and junction disagree at one end, which may indicate a read error. The chain joins TRBV7-3 to TRBJ2-2, with D uncertain. Germline V gene lookup returns CDR1 SGHTA and CDR2 FQGTGA. The CDR3 covers 13 residues. The chain's CDR3 is CASSLFRAGELFF. CDR3 DNA sequence: TGTGCCAGCAGCTTATTCCGGGCCGGTGAGCTGTTTTTT.

The V gene is TRBV7-9, the J gene TRBJ2-5, with TRBD2 matching over 15 bases. Germline lookup yields CDR1 SEHNR and CDR2 FQNEAQ (reference sequence). This CDR3 contains 17 residues. Unmatched junction bases numbered 4, after V lost 0 bases and J lost 5 bases. This CDR3 reads CASSLAGTSGRRETQYF. The CDR3 DNA reads TGTGCCAGCAGCTTAGCGGGGACTAGCGGGAGGAGGGAGACCCAGTACTTC.

J is TRBJ2-3 and V is TRBV7-9; D gene ambiguous. Per germline, CDR1 SEHNR and CDR2 FQNEAQ (reference sequence). CDR3 size: 14 residues. Trimming took off 7 bases at V and 6 bases at J, with 17 bases between the two ends. CDR3 nucleotide sequence: TGTGCCAGCACCCGAGGCGAGTTAGCTGATACGCAGTATTTT. Translation: CASTRGELADTQYF.